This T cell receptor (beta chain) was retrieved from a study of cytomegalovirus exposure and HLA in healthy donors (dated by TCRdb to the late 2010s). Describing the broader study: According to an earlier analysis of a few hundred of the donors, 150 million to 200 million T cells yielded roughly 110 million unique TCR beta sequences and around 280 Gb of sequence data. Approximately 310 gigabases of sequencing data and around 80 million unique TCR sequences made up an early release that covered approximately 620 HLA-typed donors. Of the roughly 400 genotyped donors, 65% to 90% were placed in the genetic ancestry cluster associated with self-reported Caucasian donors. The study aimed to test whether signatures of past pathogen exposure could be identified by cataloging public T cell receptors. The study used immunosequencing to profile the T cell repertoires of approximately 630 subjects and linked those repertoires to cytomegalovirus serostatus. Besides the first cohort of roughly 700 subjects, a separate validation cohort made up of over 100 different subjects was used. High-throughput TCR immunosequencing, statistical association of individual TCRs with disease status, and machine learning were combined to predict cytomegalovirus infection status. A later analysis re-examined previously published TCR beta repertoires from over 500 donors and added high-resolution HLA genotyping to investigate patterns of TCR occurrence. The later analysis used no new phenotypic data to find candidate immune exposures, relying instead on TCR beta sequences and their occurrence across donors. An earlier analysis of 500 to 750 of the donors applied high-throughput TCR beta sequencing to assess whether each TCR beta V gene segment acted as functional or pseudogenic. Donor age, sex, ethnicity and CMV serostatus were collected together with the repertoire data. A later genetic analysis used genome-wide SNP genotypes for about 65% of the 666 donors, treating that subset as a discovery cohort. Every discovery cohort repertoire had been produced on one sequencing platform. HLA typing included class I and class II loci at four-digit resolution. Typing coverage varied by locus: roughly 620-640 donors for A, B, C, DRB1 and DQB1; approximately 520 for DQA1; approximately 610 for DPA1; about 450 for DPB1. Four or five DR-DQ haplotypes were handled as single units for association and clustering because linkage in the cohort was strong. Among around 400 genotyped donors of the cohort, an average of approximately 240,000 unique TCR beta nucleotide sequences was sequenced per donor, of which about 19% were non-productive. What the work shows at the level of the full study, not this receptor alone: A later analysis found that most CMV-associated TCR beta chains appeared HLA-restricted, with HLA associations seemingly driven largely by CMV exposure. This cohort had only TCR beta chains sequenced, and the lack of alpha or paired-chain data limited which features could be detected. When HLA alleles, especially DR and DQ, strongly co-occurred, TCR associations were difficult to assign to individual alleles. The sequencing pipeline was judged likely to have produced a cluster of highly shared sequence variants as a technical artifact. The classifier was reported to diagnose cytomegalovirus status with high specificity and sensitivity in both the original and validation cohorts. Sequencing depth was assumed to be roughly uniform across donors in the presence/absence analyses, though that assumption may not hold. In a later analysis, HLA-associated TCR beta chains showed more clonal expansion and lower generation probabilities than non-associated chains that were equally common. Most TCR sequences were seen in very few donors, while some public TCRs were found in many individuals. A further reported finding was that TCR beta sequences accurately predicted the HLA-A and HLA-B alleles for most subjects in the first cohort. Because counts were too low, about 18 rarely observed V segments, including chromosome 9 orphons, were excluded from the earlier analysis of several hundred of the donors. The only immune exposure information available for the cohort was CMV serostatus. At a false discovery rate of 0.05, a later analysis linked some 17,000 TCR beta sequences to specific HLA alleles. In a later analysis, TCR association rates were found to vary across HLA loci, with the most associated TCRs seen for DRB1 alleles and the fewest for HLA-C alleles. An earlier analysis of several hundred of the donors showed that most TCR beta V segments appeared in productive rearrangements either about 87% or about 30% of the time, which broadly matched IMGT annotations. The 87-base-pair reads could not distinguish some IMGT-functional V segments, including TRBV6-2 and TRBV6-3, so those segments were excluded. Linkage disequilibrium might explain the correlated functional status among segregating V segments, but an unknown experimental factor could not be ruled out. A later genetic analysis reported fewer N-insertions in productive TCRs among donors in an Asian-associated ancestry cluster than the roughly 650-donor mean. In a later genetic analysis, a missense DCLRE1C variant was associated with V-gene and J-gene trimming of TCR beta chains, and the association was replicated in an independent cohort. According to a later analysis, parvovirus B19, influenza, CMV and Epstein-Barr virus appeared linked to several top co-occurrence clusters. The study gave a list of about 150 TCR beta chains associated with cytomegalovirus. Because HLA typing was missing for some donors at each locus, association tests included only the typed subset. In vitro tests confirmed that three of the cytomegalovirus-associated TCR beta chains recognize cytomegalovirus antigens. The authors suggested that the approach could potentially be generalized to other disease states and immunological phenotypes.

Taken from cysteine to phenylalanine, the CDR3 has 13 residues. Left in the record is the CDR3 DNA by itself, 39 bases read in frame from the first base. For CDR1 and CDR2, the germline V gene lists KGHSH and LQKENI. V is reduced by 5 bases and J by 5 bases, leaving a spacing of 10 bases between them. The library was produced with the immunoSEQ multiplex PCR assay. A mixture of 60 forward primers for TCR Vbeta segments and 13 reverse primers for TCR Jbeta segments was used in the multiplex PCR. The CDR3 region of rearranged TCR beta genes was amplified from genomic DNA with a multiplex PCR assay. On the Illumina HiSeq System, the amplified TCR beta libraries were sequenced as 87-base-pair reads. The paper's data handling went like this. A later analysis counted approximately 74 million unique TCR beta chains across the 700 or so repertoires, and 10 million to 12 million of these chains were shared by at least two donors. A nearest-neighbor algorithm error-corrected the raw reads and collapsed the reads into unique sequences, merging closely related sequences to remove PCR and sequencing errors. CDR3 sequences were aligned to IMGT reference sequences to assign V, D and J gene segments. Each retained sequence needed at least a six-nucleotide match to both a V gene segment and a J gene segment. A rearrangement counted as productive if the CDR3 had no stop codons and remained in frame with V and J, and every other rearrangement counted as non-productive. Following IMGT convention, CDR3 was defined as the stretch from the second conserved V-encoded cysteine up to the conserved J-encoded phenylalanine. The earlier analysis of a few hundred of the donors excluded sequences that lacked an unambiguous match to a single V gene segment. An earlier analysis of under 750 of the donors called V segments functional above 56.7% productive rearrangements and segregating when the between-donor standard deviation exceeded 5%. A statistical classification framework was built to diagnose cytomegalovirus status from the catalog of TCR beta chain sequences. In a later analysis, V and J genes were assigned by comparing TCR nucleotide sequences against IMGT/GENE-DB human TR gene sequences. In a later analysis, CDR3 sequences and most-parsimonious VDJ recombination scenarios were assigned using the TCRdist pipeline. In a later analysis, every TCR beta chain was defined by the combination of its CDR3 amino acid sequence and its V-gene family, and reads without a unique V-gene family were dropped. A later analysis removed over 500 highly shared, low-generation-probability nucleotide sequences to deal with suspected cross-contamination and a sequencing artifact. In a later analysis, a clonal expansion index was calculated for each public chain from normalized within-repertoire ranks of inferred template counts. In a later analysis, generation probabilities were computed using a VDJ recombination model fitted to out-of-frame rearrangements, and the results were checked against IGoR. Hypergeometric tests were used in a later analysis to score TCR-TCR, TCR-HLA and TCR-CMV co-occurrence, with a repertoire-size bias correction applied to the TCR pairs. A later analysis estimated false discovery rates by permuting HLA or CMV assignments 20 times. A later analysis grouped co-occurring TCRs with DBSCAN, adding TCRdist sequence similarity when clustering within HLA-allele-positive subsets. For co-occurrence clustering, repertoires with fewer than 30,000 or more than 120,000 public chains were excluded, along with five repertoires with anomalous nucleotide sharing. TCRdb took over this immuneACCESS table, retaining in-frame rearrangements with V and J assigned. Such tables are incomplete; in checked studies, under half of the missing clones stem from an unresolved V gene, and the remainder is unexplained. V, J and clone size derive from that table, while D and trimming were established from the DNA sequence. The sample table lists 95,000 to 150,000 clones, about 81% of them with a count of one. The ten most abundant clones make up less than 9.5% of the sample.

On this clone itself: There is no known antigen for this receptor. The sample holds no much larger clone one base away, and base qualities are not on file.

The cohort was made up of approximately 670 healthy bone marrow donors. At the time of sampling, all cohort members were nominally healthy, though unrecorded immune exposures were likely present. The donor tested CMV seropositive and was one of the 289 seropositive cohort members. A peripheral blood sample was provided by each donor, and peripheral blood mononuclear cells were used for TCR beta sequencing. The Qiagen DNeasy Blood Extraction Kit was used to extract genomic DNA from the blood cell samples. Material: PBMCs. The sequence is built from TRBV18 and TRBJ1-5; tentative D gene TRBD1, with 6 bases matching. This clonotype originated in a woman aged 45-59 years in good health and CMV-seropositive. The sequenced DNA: TGTGCCAGCTCAACAGGGTGGGATCAGCCCCAGCATTTT. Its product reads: CASSTGWDQPQHF.